This T cell receptor beta chain was captured in a study of technical replicates of blood from a few donors. This CDR3 comprises 16 residues. V was pared by 4 bases and J by 3 bases, with 10 bases of the junction left unmatched. The germline CDR1 and CDR2 sequences are SGHNT and YENEEA. The repertoire was sequenced with immunoSEQ multiplex PCR; TCRdb's copy has only in-frame clones and lacks some. The sample contains around 70,000 clones, around 93% of which appear only once. This clonotype originated in a human donor in good health. Sequences were obtained from T cells isolated from PBMCs. J is TRBJ2-7 and V is TRBV11-3; 9 nucleotides line up with TRBD2. CDR3 nucleotides: TGTGCCAGCAGCTCGATACTAGCGGGCCTCTTCTACGAGCAGTACTTC. Its translation is CASSSILAGLFYEQYF.